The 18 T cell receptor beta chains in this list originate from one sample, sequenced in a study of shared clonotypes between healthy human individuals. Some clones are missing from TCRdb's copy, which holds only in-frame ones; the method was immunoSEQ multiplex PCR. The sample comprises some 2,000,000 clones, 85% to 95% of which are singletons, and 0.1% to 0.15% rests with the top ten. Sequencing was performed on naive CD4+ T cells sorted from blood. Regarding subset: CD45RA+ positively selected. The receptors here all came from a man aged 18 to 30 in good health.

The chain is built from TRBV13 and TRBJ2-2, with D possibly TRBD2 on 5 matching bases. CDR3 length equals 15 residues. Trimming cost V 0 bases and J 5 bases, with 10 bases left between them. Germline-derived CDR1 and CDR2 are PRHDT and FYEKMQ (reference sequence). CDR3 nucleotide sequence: TGTGCCAGCAGCTTAGGCCGGCAGCGGACCGGGGAGCTGTTTTTT. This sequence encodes CASSLGRQRTGELFF. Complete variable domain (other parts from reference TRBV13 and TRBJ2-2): AAGVIQSPRHLIKEKRETATLKCYPIPRHDTVYWYQQGPGQDPQFLISFYEKMQSDKGSIPDRFSAQQFSDYHSELNMSSLELGDSALYFCASSLGRQRTGELFFGEGSRLTVL.

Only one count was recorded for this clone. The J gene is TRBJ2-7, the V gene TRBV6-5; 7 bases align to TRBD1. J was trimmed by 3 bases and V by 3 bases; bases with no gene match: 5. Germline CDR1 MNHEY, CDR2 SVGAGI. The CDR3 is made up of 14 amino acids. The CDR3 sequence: CASSYLTGYYEQYF. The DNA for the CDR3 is TGTGCCAGCAGTTATCTGACAGGGTACTACGAGCAGTACTTC.

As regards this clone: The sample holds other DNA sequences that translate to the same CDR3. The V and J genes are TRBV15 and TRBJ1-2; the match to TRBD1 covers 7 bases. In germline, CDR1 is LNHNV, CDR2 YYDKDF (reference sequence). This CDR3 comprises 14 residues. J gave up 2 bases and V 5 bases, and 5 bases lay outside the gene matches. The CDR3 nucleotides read TGTGCCACCAGCTCACGGACAGGAAACTATGGCTACACCTTC. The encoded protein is CATSSRTGNYGYTF.

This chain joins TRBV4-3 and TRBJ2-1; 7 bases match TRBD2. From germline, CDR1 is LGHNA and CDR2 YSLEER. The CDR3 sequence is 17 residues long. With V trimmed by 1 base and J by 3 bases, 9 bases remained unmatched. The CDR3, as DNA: TGCGCCAGCAGCCAAGTCACCGGGGAGGGGCTCTACAATGAGCAGTTCTTC. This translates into CASSQVTGEGLYNEQFF.

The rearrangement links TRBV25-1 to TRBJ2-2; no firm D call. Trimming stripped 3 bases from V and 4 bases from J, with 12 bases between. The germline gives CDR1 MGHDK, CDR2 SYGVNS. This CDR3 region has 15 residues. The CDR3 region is CASSDWGIGTGELFF. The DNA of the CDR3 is TGTGCCAGCAGTGACTGGGGAATCGGCACCGGGGAGCTGTTTTTT.

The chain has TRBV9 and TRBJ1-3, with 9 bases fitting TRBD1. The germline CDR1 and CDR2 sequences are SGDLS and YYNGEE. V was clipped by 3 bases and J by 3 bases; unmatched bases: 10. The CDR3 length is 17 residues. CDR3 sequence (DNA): TGTGCCAGCAGCGCCATGGTACAGGGGGCATTTGGAAACACCATATATTTT. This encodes CASSAMVQGAFGNTIYF.

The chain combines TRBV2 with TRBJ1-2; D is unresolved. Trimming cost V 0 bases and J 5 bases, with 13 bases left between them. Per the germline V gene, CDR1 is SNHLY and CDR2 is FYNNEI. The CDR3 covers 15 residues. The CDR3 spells CASSEAPGGLYGYTF. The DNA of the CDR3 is TGTGCCAGCAGTGAAGCGCCTGGTGGTCTATATGGCTACACCTTC.

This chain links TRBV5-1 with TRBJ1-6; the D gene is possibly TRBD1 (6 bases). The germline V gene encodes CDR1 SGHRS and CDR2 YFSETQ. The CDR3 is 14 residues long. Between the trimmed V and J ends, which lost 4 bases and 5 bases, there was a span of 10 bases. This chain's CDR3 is CASSRGGDNSPLHF. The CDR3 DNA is TGCGCCAGCAGCAGAGGGGGAGATAATTCACCCCTCCACTTT.

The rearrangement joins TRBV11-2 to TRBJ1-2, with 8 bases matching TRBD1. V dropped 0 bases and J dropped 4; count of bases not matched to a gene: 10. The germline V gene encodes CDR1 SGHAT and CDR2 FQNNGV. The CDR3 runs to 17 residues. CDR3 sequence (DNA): TGTGCCAGCAGCTTAGAACCGACAGGGGCCCCATTCTATGGCTACACCTTC. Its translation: CASSLEPTGAPFYGYTF.

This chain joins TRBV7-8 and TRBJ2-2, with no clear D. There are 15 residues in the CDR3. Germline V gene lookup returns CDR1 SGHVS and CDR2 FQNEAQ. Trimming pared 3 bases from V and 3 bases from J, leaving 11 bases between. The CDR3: CASSFTDIDTGELFF. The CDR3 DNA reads TGTGCCAGCAGCTTTACGGATATCGACACCGGGGAGCTGTTTTTT. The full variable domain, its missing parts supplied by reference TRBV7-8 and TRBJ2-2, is GAGVSQSPRYKVAKRGQDVALRCDPISGHVSLFWYQQALGQGPEFLTYFQNEAQLDKSGLPSDRFFAERPEGSVSTLKIQRTQQEDSAVYLCASSFTDIDTGELFFGEGSRLTVL.

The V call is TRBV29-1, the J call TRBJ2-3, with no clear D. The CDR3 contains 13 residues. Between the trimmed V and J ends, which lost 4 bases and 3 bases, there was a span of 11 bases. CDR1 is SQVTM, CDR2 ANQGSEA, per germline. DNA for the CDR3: TGCAGCGTTGGAGCCGGGCCTACAGATACGCAGTATTTT. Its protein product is CSVGAGPTDTQYF.

The CDR3 DNA reads as TGCGCCCCCCGAGCCCCACATAACGAAGCTTTCTTT. Protein product: CAPRAPHNEAFF. This chain joins TRBV10-2 and TRBJ1-1, with D unclear. The CDR3 consists of 12 residues. Germline V gene data show CDR1 as WSHSY and CDR2 as SAAADI. V shed 11 bases and J shed 8 bases, with 18 bases lying between them.

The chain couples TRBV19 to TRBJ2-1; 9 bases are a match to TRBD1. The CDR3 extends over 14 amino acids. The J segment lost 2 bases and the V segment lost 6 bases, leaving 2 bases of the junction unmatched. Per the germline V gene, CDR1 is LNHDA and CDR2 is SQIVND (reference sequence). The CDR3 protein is CASRGQGPYNEQFF. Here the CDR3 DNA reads TGTGCCAGTAGGGGACAGGGACCCTACAATGAGCAGTTCTTC.

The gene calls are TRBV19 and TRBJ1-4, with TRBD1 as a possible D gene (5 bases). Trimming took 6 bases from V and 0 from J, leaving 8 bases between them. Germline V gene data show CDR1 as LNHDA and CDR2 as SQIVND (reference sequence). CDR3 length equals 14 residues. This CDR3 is CASSQDTTNEKLFF. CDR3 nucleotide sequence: TGTGCCAGTAGCCAGGACACAACTAATGAAAAACTGTTTTTT. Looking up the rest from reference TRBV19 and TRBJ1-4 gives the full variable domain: DGGITQSPKYLFRKEGQNVTLSCEQNLNHDAMYWYRQDPGQGLRLIYYSQIVNDFQKGDIAEGYSVSREKKESFPLTVTSAQKNPTAFYLCASSQDTTNEKLFFGSGTQLSVL.

This CDR3 is CASRRGGDTQYF. In nucleotides, the CDR3 is TGTGCCAGCAGGAGGGGGGGAGATACGCAGTATTTT. The V and J genes are TRBV6-5 and TRBJ2-3; perhaps TRBD2 as D (7 bases). The CDR3 runs 12 residues. CDR1 is MNHEY, CDR2 SVGAGI, per germline. V lost 6 bases and J lost 5, with 9 bases in between.

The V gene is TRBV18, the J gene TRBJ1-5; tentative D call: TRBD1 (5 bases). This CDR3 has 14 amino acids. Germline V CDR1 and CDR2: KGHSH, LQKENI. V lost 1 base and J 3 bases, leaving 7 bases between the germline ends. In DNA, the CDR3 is TGTGCCAGCTCACCACTAGGACACAATCAGCCCCAGCATTTT. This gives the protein CASSPLGHNQPQHF. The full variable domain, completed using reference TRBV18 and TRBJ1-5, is NAGVMQNPRHLVRRRGQEARLRCSPMKGHSHVYWYRQLPEEGLKFMVYLQKENIIDESGMPKERFSAEFPKEGPSILRIQQVVRGDSAAYFCASSPLGHNQPQHFGDGTRLSIL.

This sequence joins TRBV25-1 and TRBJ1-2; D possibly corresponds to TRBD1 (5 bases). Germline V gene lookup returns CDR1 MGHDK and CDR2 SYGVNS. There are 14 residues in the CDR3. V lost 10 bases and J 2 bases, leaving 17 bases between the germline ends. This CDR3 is CATTSGTTNYGYTF. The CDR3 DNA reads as TGTGCCACTACATCCGGGACGACGAACTATGGCTACACCTTC.

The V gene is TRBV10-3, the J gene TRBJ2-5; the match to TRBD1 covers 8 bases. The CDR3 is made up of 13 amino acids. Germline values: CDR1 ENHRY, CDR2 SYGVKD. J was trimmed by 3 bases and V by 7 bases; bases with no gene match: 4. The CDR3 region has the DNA TGTGCCATCAATCAGGGGGCAAAAGAGACCCAGTACTTC. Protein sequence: CAINQGAKETQYF.